This record concerns one T cell receptor (beta chain) sequence. The antigen is not known. The data stem from a study of shared clonotypes between healthy human individuals. Study background: CD4 naive and CD4 memory each took three plates per donor, while CD8 naive took two and CD8 memory one. Findings and caveats of the study: Sequencing depth was predicted to influence how clonotypes are shared among donors.

The study drew its donors from healthy HIV-negative adults without recent acute infections or vaccinations. V gave up 4 bases and J gave up 11 bases, with 15 bases separating them. From germline, CDR1 is SGHDT and CDR2 YYEEEE. This CDR3 is 12 amino acids long. Sequencing was performed with immunoSEQ multiplex PCR; in TCRdb, only in-frame clones are kept and a portion is missing. The sample records around 2.5 million clones, approximately 93% being singletons. The source material was naive CD4+ T cells from PBMCs. Subset defined: CD45RA+ positively selected. This rearrangement joins TRBV5-6 to TRBJ1-1; D is unclear. The sequence derives from a man aged 18 to 30 in good health. Some clones in this sample may be carry-over from other donors' samples. DNA for the CDR3: TGTGCCAGCAGCCCGCCCGGACTCCCCGCTTTCTTT. Residues: CASSPPGLPAFF.